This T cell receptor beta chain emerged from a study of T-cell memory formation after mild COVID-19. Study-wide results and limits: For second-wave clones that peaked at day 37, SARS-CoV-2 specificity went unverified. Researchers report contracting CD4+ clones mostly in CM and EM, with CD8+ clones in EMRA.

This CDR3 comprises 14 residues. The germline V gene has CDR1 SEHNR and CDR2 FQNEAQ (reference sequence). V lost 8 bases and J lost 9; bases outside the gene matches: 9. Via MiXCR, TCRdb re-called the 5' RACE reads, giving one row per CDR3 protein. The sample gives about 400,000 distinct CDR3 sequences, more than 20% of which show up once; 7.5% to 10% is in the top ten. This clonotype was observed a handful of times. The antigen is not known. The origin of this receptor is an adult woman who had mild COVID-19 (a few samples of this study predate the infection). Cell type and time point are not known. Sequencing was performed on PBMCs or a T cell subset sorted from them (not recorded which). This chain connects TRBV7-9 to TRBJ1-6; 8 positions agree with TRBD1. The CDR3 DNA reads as TGTGCCAGCGGCGACAGGGGCCATCGTTCACCCCTCCACTTT. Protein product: CASGDRGHRSPLHF.